This T cell receptor (beta chain) stems from a study of T cells after yellow fever vaccination. This clonotype was detected many times. MiXCR, applied by TCRdb to the 5' RACE reads, yields one record per CDR3 protein. The sample carries roughly 45,000 distinct CDR3 sequences, 6% to 7% recorded once. The CDR3 covers 16 residues. Germline values: CDR1 WSHSY, CDR2 SAAADI. Trimming pared 0 bases from V and 3 bases from J, leaving 11 bases between. The receptor comes from a man aged 25 to 40 who received the YFV17D yellow fever vaccine. The sequences come from CD8+ T cells not binding an NS4B(214-222) dextramer, sorted from PBMCs, collected 45 days after the yellow fever booster vaccination. The gene calls are TRBV10-2 and TRBJ2-2; no clear D. The CDR3 loop reads CASSESKGFHTGELFF. The CDR3 DNA is TGCGCCAGCAGTGAGTCGAAGGGCTTTCACACCGGGGAGCTGTTTTTT.